This T cell receptor beta chain was captured in a study of blood T cell repertoires in COVID-19. Overall study: The cDNA or gDNA used as material had been derived from T cells, B-cell-depleted T cells, or PBMCs.

Assay: immunoSEQ multiplex PCR; the TCRdb copy retains only in-frame clones and omits some. The sample carries around 700,000 clones, 80% to 90% recorded once. The germline V and J ends were trimmed by 5 bases and 7 bases, with 23 bases remaining between them. Germline CDR1 LNHDA, CDR2 SQIVND (reference sequence). The CDR3 covers 17 residues. The sample taken for sequencing was peripheral blood. This TCR was recovered from a woman between 18 and 29 years old with acute or convalescent COVID-19. The V gene is TRBV19, the J gene TRBJ1-4; D gene uncertain. The CDR3 reads CASSSPNISRASEKLFF. The CDR3 DNA sequence: TGTGCCAGTAGTTCCCCGAACATCTCCCGAGCGAGTGAAAAACTGTTTTTT.